Shown below are 19 T cell receptor beta chains from a single sample sequenced in a study of blood T cell repertoires in COVID-19. Assay used: immunoSEQ multiplex PCR; TCRdb lists only in-frame clones, some missing. The sample carries over 200,000 clones, approximately 86% recorded once. The material sequenced was PBMCs or T cells enriched from blood (not recorded which). These receptors were collected from a woman aged 30 to 39 who had been exposed to COVID-19.

The chain couples TRBV24-1 to TRBJ1-5; a weak D match, TRBD1 (5 bases). There are 13 residues in the CDR3. V was pared by 5 bases and J by 4 bases, with 8 bases between. Germline CDR1 is KGHDR and CDR2 is SFDVKD. The DNA for the CDR3 is TGTGCCACCAGTGGACAGAGTAATCAGCCCCAGCATTTT. Its translation: CATSGQSNQPQHF.

The chain couples TRBV27 to TRBJ2-5, with TRBD2 as a possible D gene (6 bases). This CDR3 region has 16 residues. The germline V gene has CDR1 MNHEY and CDR2 SMNVEV (reference sequence). Trimming shortened V by 5 bases and J by 4 bases, and 20 bases separated the two germline ends. The chain's CDR3 is CASSPETVGGRETQYF. The DNA of the CDR3 is TGTGCCAGCAGTCCCGAGACCGTGGGGGGACGAGAGACCCAGTACTTC.

The V gene is TRBV30, the J gene TRBJ2-3; 7 bases align to TRBD2. V shed 5 bases and J 2 bases; nucleotides not matched to a gene: 7. Germline CDR1 GTSNPN, CDR2 SVGIG (reference sequence). The CDR3 covers 14 residues. The CDR3 DNA is TGTGCCTGGGGTCTAGCGGCTTCCACAGATACGCAGTATTTT. Translation gives CAWGLAASTDTQYF.

V gene TRBV5-8 combines with J gene TRBJ1-2; possibly TRBD1 for D (5 bases). CDR1 is SGHTS, CDR2 YDEGEE, per germline. This CDR3 comprises 16 residues. The V end lost 1 base, the J end lost 2 bases, and 15 bases lay between the germline ends. The CDR3 region is CASSLQGMASNYGYTF. CDR3 bases: TGTGCCAGCAGCTTGCAGGGAATGGCGTCAAACTATGGCTACACCTTC. Complete variable domain (other parts from reference TRBV5-8 and TRBJ1-2): EAGVTQSPTHLIKTRGQQATLRCSPISGHTSVYWYQQALGLGLQFLLWYDEGEERNRGNFPPRFSGRQFPNYSSELNVNALELEDSALYLCASSLQGMASNYGYTFGSGTRLTVV.

This clone appeared once. V and J are TRBV6-5 and TRBJ2-2, with a possible D match to TRBD2 (6 bases). Trimming pared 0 bases from V and 1 base from J, leaving 6 bases between. CDR1 is MNHEY, CDR2 SVGAGI, per germline. The length of the CDR3 is 15 residues. CDR3 protein: CASSYSGGNTGELFF. The DNA of the CDR3 is TGTGCCAGCAGTTACTCGGGAGGGAACACCGGGGAGCTGTTTTTT.

The rearrangement joins TRBV5-8 to TRBJ2-3; 7 positions agree with TRBD1. The CDR3 contains 15 residues. Germline values: CDR1 SGHTS, CDR2 YDEGEE. The V gene end was trimmed by 3 bases and the J gene end by 6 bases; junction bases not matched to a gene: 10. DNA for the CDR3: TGTGCCAGCAGCTGGCCACTCGGGACAGATGATACGCAGTATTTT. Encoded protein: CASSWPLGTDDTQYF.

CDR3 sequence (DNA): TGTGCCAGCAGTTCCGACGGACATACGGTGGGAAACACTGAAGCTTTCTTT. It is translated as CASSSDGHTVGNTEAFF. The rearrangement joins TRBV7-9 to TRBJ1-1, with D maybe TRBD1 (5 bases). CDR1 SEHNR and CDR2 FQNEAQ come from the germline V gene (reference sequence). With 6 bases removed from V and 2 bases from J, the gap between germline ends came to 22 bases. The CDR3 is made up of 17 amino acids. The full variable domain, with the rest looked up from reference TRBV7-9 and TRBJ1-1, is DTGVSQNPRHKITKRGQNVTFRCDPISEHNRLYWYRQTLGQGPEFLTYFQNEAQLEKSRLLSDRFSAERPKGSFSTLEIQRTEQGDSAMYLCASSSDGHTVGNTEAFFGQGTRLTVV.

The chain links TRBV9 to TRBJ2-7; the D gene is possibly TRBD1 (5 bases). Germline V CDR1 and CDR2: SGDLS, YYNGEE. The CDR3 spans 14 residues. The ends were cut back, 0 bases at V and 2 bases at J, with 9 bases in the middle. The CDR3: CASSVGPDTYEQYF. CDR3 DNA sequence: TGTGCCAGCAGCGTAGGCCCGGACACCTACGAGCAGTACTTC.

This clone was observed a handful of times. The chain recombines TRBV28 with TRBJ1-2, with TRBD1 as a possible D gene (6 bases). The CDR3 length is 14 residues. V lost 4 bases and J 4 bases, leaving 13 bases between the germline ends. CDR1 MDHEN and CDR2 SYDVKM come from the germline V gene. CDR3 in amino acids: CASSSWTESYGYTF. CDR3 bases: TGTGCCAGCAGTTCCTGGACAGAGAGCTATGGCTACACCTTC.

This clone has only one observation. V is TRBV10-1 and J is TRBJ1-3; possible D gene TRBD1, 5 bases. V lost 0 bases and J 7 bases, leaving 13 bases between the germline ends. This CDR3 contains 15 residues. Germline V gives CDR1 WNHNN, CDR2 SYGVQD (reference sequence). The CDR3 nucleotides read TGCGCCAGCAGTGAGTCGGGGGGGAATAGGAACACCATATATTTT. It is translated as CASSESGGNRNTIYF.

This clone has only a few counts. V and J are TRBV3-1 (or the pseudogene TRBV3-2) and TRBJ1-3; TRBD1 matches 12 bases. Per germline, CDR1 LGHDT and CDR2 YNNKEL (reference sequence). CDR3 length: 18 amino acids. V gave up 1 base and J gave up 2 bases; unmatched junction bases: 6. For the CDR3, the DNA is TGTGCCAGCAGCCAAGTACTAGGGACAGGGGGCGCTGGAAACACCATATATTTT. Translation: CASSQVLGTGGAGNTIYF.

The V gene is TRBV5-1, the J gene TRBJ1-1; 8 bases map to TRBD1. There are 16 residues in the CDR3. V shed 4 bases and J 8 bases; nucleotides not matched to a gene: 16. CDR1 SGHRS and CDR2 YFSETQ come from the germline V gene. The CDR3 sequence is CASSQRTGNSGTEAFF. DNA for the CDR3: TGCGCCAGCAGCCAAAGGACAGGGAATAGTGGGACCGAAGCTTTCTTT.

The CDR3 DNA sequence: TGTGCCACCAGTGACCCGGGACAGGGGAAGGCGAAGACCCAGTACTTC. It encodes CATSDPGQGKAKTQYF. The chain is built from TRBV24-1 and TRBJ2-5; the match to TRBD1 covers 10 bases. The CDR3 contains 16 residues. Trimming at V came to 4 bases and at J to 6 bases, leaving 10 bases not matched to a gene. CDR1 and CDR2 (germline): KGHDR, SFDVKD.

The chain joins TRBV2 to TRBJ2-7, with 8 bases aligning to TRBD1. J lost 4 bases, V lost 7 bases, and 6 bases had no gene match. Germline assignment: CDR1 SNHLY and CDR2 FYNNEI. This CDR3 has 13 amino acids. The CDR3, as DNA: TGTGCCAGCACGGACAGGGATCGGTACGAGCAGTACTTC. Protein sequence: CASTDRDRYEQYF.

The chain employs TRBV5-1 and TRBJ1-2, with 12 bases identical to TRBD1. Germline V gives CDR1 SGHRS, CDR2 YFSETQ. The CDR3 loop spans 18 amino acids. The ends lost 0 bases at V and 4 bases at J; junction bases unmatched: 10. DNA of the CDR3: TGCGCCAGCAGCTTGGCCGGGACAGGGGGCGCACGGAGCTATGGCTACACCTTC. The encoded protein is CASSLAGTGGARSYGYTF.

The chain uses TRBV30 and TRBJ2-3; 12 bases agree with TRBD2. CDR1 GTSNPN and CDR2 SVGIG come from the germline V gene (reference sequence). The CDR3 is made up of 17 amino acids. Trimming cost V 0 bases and J 1 base; bases outside gene matches: 5. Here the CDR3 reads CAWSVSSGGARTDTQYF. DNA of the CDR3: TGTGCCTGGAGTGTCTCTAGCGGGGGGGCCCGCACAGATACGCAGTATTTT.

V usage is TRBV7-2 and J usage is TRBJ2-5, with a weak D call TRBD2 (5 bases). The CDR3 is 13 amino acids. The V gene's germline CDR1 is SGHTA and CDR2 FQGNSA. Deletions cut 3 bases from V and 6 bases from J, with 11 bases between. CDR3 residues: CASSFGETKTQYF. In nucleotides, the CDR3 is TGTGCCAGCAGCTTTGGGGAGACAAAGACCCAGTACTTC. Complete variable domain (other parts from reference TRBV7-2 and TRBJ2-5): GAGVSQSPSNKVTEKGKDVELRCDPISGHTALYWYRQSLGQGLEFLIYFQGNSAPDKSGLPSDRFSAERTGGSVSTLTIQRTQQEDSAVYLCASSFGETKTQYFGPGTRLLVL.

There are a few counts of this clone. This chain uses TRBV18 with TRBJ1-5; a possible D gene is TRBD1 (5 bases). The CDR3 consists of 16 residues. The germline V and J ends were trimmed by 3 bases and 0 bases, with 12 bases remaining between them. The germline V gene has CDR1 KGHSH and CDR2 LQKENI. The CDR3 here is CASSPIAGPSNQPQHF. DNA of the CDR3: TGTGCCAGCTCACCCATCGCGGGACCTAGCAATCAGCCCCAGCATTTT.

The V and J genes are TRBV4-1 and TRBJ2-3, with a weak D call TRBD1 (6 bases). Germline-derived CDR1 and CDR2 are MGHRA and YSYEKL. The V gene lost 1 base and the J gene lost 2 bases, with 7 bases spanning the gap. This CDR3 spans 14 amino acids. The CDR3 DNA follows: TGCGCCAGCAGCCAAGGGGACACCACAGATACGCAGTATTTT. Translation gives CASSQGDTTDTQYF.